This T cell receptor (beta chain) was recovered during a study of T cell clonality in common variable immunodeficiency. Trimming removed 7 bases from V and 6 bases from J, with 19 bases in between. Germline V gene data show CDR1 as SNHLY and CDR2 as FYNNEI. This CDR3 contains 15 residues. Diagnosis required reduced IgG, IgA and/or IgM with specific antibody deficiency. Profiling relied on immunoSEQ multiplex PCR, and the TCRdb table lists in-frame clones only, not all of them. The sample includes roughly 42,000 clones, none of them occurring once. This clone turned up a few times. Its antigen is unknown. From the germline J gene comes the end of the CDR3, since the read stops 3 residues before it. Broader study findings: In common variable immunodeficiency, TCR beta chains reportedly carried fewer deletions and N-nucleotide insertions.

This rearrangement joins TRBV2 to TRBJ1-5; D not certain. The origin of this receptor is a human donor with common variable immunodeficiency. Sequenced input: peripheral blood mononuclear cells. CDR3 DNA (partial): TGTGCCAGCACGCCGGCGGGCATGTCGAGTCAGCCC. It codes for CASTPAGMSSQP. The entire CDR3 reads CASTPAGMSSQPQHF.